A single sample gave rise to the 13 T cell receptor beta chains below, sequenced in a study of shared clonotypes between healthy human individuals. Only in-frame clones appear in the TCRdb table, and some are missing; sequencing was by immunoSEQ multiplex PCR. This sample yields about 680,000 clones, of which 74% are seen a single time; roughly 1.7% belongs to the top ten. The specimen was memory CD4+ T cells sorted from blood. The subset was: CD45RA-negative fraction. Receptor source: a woman aged 30 to 39 in good health.

This chain joins TRBV5-4 and TRBJ2-5; D remains unclear. CDR1 is SGHNT and CDR2 is YYREEE in the germline V gene (reference sequence). The V end was cut by 0 bases, the J end by 4 bases, with 10 bases between. The CDR3 sequence is 14 residues long. The CDR3 DNA is TGTGCCAGCAGCTTGGGGAGCACCCCAGAGACCCAGTACTTC. Its translation is CASSLGSTPETQYF.

V and J are TRBV18 and TRBJ2-4; D remains ambiguous. Germline CDR1 reads KGHSH; CDR2 reads LQKENI. V was cut by 3 bases and J by 6 bases, with 18 bases left in between. The CDR3 contains 16 residues. CDR3 coding DNA: TGTGCCAGCTCACCTTTGGGCCCGATGGATGGAAACATTCAGTACTTC. This sequence encodes CASSPLGPMDGNIQYF. Variable domain in full (rest from reference TRBV18 and TRBJ2-4): NAGVMQNPRHLVRRRGQEARLRCSPMKGHSHVYWYRQLPEEGLKFMVYLQKENIIDESGMPKERFSAEFPKEGPSILRIQQVVRGDSAAYFCASSPLGPMDGNIQYFGAGTRLSVL.

The chain uses TRBV11-2 and TRBJ2-4, with D tentatively TRBD1 or TRBD2 (6 bases each). The CDR3 is 14 residues long. V shed 7 bases and J shed 4 bases, with 14 bases lying between them. Germline lookup yields CDR1 SGHAT and CDR2 FQNNGV. DNA of the CDR3: TGTGCCAGCATCGCGCTAGGGGGGAAAAACATTCAGTACTTC. The encoded protein is CASIALGGKNIQYF.

The genes are TRBV5-1 and TRBJ2-3; D gene ambiguous. V lost 5 bases, J lost 0 bases, and 10 bases lay in between. The CDR3 runs 14 residues. Germline V gene lookup returns CDR1 SGHRS and CDR2 YFSETQ. The CDR3 sequence: CASSVIGSTDTQYF. DNA of the CDR3: TGCGCCAGCAGTGTTATAGGGAGCACAGATACGCAGTATTTT.

This clone has a handful of counts. This chain uses TRBV28 with TRBJ2-7, with D unclear. Germline V gene data show CDR1 as MDHEN and CDR2 as SYDVKM. This CDR3 is built from 11 residues. Trimming removed 2 bases from V and 5 bases from J, with 4 bases in between. The CDR3: CASSLIHEQYF. DNA for the CDR3: TGTGCCAGCAGTTTAATCCACGAGCAGTACTTC.

J is TRBJ2-7 and V is TRBV6-1; D gene uncertain. V lost 6 bases to trimming and J lost 0 bases, with 12 bases between them. The CDR3 extends over 14 amino acids. CDR1 and CDR2 (germline): MNHNS, SASEGT. CDR3 loop: CASRALESSYEQYF. The CDR3 nucleotides are TGTGCCAGCAGGGCCCTAGAGAGCTCCTACGAGCAGTACTTC.

This chain links TRBV13 with TRBJ1-5, with D unclear. The germline gives CDR1 PRHDT, CDR2 FYEKMQ (reference sequence). The CDR3 is made up of 13 amino acids. The V gene lost 4 bases and the J gene lost 7 bases, with 11 bases spanning the gap. The CDR3 region has the DNA TGTGCCAGCAGCTCTGCCCCCGGACAGCCCCAGCATTTT. Residues: CASSSAPGQPQHF.

V gene TRBV28 combines with J gene TRBJ2-7, with a tentative D call TRBD2 (5 bases). CDR1 and CDR2 (germline): MDHEN, SYDVKM. The CDR3 sequence is 14 residues long. The germline V and J ends were trimmed by 4 bases and 4 bases, with 14 bases remaining between them. The chain's CDR3 is CASSSSWAGYEQYF. The CDR3 region has the DNA TGTGCCAGCAGTTCTTCATGGGCGGGTTACGAGCAGTACTTC.

Details on this clone: In the same sample, other DNA sequences code for this CDR3. The rearrangement uses TRBV2 and TRBJ2-7; 9 nucleotides match TRBD1. Losses at the gene ends were 3 bases for V and 6 bases for J; bases not matched to a gene: 0. Germline lookup yields CDR1 SNHLY and CDR2 FYNNEI. This CDR3 is built from 12 residues. CDR3 amino acids: CASSEDRGEQYF. The DNA of the CDR3 is TGTGCCAGCAGTGAGGACAGGGGCGAGCAGTACTTC.

This clone was picked up one time. The gene calls are TRBV7-9 and TRBJ2-3; D uncertain. Trimming cost V 2 bases and J 3 bases, with 12 bases left between them. This CDR3 has 15 amino acids. Germline lookup yields CDR1 SEHNR and CDR2 FQNEAQ (reference sequence). This CDR3 is CASSLSTDVTDTQYF. The CDR3 DNA follows: TGTGCCAGCAGCTTATCTACCGACGTAACAGATACGCAGTATTTT.

The chain joins TRBV10-3 to TRBJ2-5; 10 nucleotides match TRBD2. CDR1 is ENHRY and CDR2 is SYGVKD in the germline V gene. The CDR3 totals 16 residues. V shed 8 bases and J 5 bases; nucleotides not matched to a gene: 14. In DNA, the CDR3 is TGTGCCATCGGGAATGTGCTAGCGGGAGATGGGGAGACCCAGTACTTC. It is translated as CAIGNVLAGDGETQYF.

The gene calls are TRBV19 and TRBJ2-1; 13 bases align to TRBD2. This CDR3 is 15 amino acids long. V was clipped by 7 bases and J by 6 bases; unmatched bases: 6. Germline V gene sequence: CDR1 LNHDA, CDR2 SQIVND (reference sequence). The CDR3 spells CASTTRTSGSNEQFF. The CDR3 nucleotides read TGTGCCAGTACCACTCGGACTAGCGGGAGCAATGAGCAGTTCTTC.

The rearrangement joins TRBV30 to TRBJ2-1, with D perhaps TRBD1 (6 bases). V dropped 8 bases and J dropped 0 bases, with 11 bases sitting between them. The germline CDR1 and CDR2 sequences are GTSNPN and SVGIG (reference sequence). CDR3 length equals 13 residues. Written as DNA, the CDR3 is TGTGCCCGCCGACAGGACTCCTACAATGAGCAGTTCTTC. It codes for CARRQDSYNEQFF.